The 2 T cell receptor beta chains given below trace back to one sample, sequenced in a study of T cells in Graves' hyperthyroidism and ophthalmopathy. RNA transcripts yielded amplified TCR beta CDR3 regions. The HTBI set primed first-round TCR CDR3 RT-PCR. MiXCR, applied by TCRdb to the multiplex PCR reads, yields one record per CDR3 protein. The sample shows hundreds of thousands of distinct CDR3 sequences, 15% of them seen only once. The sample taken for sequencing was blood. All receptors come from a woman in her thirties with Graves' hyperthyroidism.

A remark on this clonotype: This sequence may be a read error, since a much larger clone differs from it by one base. The CDR3 DNA sequence: TGTGCCACCCGGGACTCTAAGCCAGATACGCAGTATTTT. This encodes CATRDSKPDTQYF. The chain employs TRBV10-3 and TRBJ2-3; maybe TRBD2 (6 bases). V shed 10 bases and J shed 4 bases, with 15 bases lying between them. From germline, CDR1 is ENHRY and CDR2 SYGVKD. The CDR3 length is 13 residues.

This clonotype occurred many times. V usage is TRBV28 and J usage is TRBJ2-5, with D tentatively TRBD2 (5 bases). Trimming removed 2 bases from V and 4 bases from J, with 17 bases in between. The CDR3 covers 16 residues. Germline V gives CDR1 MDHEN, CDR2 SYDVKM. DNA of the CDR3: TGTGCCAGCAGTTTAAACCTGGCGGGTGGTGGAGAGACCCAGTACTTC. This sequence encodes CASSLNLAGGGETQYF.